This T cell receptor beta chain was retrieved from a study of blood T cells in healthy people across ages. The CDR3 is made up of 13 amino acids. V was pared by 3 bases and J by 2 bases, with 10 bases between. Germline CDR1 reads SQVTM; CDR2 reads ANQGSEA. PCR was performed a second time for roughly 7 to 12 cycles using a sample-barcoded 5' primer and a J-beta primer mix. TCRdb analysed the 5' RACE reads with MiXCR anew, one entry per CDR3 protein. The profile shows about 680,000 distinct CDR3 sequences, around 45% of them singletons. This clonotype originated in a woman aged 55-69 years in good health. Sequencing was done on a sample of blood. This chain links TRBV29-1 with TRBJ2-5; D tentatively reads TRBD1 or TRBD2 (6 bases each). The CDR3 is CSVDRGTQETQYF. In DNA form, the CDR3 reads TGCAGCGTTGATCGGGGGACACAAGAGACCCAGTACTTC.